This T cell receptor (beta chain) was captured in a study of T cells in Graves' hyperthyroidism and ophthalmopathy. The germline CDR1 and CDR2 sequences are SNHLY and FYNNEI. There are 15 residues in the CDR3. The junction had 5 bases not matched to a gene; V was cut back by 4 bases and J by 5 bases. Turning to this clonotype: No antigen is known for it.

TCR beta CDR3 regions were amplified from RNA transcripts. HTBI primers drove first-round RT-PCR of the TCR CDR3. TCRdb re-called the multiplex PCR reads through MiXCR, storing one row per CDR3 protein. Of about 360,000 distinct CDR3 sequences in the sample, less than 15% were seen once. Regarding the study as a whole: Ophthalmopathy, as predicted by the model, came a median about six months after the prediction.

The chain combines TRBV2 with TRBJ2-7, with 13 bases identical to TRBD2. This receptor was obtained from a woman under 30 with Graves' hyperthyroidism. The sequenced sample was blood. CDR3 in DNA: TGTGCCAGCAGTGTAACTAGCGGGAGGGCCCACGAGCAGTACTTC. Its protein product is CASSVTSGRAHEQYF.